These T cell receptor beta chains were read from a single sample in a study of radiotherapy plus CTLA-4 blockade in lung cancer. TCRdb's table, derived via immunoSEQ multiplex PCR, lists solely in-frame clones and lacks some. In the table there are about 19,000 clones, 86% of which are singletons. The source was peripheral blood, collected from a patient treated with radiotherapy plus ipilimumab. The receptors were gathered from a human donor with non-small cell lung cancer whose response to radiotherapy plus ipilimumab could not be evaluated. CDR3s include the opening cysteine and the closing phenylalanine or tryptophan. The D gene is left open where the match is weak. Only part of the rows carry a size: once, few, many, or a class if the clone is expanded.

J gene: TRBJ2-2; clone size: few; D gene: .; V gene: TRBV11-2; CDR3 protein: CASSTPLGRRTGELFF; CDR3 DNA: TGTGCCAGCAGCACCCCCTTAGGGAGGAGGACCGGGGAGCTGTTTTTT
J gene: TRBJ2-3; clone size: .; D gene: .; V gene: TRBV5-4; CDR3 protein: CASSQGTGTRTTDTQYF; CDR3 DNA: TGTGCCAGCAGCCAAGGCACCGGGACAAGGACAACAGATACGCAGTATTTT
J gene: TRBJ2-1; clone size: .; D gene: .; V gene: TRBV5-1; CDR3 protein: CASSLPRSNPYNEQFF; CDR3 DNA: TGCGCCAGCAGCTTACCCAGGTCCAACCCCTACAATGAGCAGTTCTTC
J gene: TRBJ2-3; clone size: .; D gene: TRBD2; V gene: TRBV7-9; CDR3 protein: CASSSGGSRTDTQYF; CDR3 DNA: TGTGCCAGCAGCTCGGGGGGATCAAGGACAGATACGCAGTATTTT
J gene: TRBJ1-1; clone size: .; D gene: .; V gene: TRBV5-5; CDR3 protein: CASSLVNGEAFF; CDR3 DNA: TGTGCCAGCAGCTTGGTGAACGGTGAAGCTTTCTTT
J gene: TRBJ2-4; clone size: .; D gene: TRBD2; V gene: TRBV5-6; CDR3 protein: CASSVGTSGRVAKNIQYF; CDR3 DNA: TGTGCCAGCAGCGTCGGGACTAGCGGGAGAGTAGCCAAAAACATTCAGTACTTC
J gene: TRBJ2-1; clone size: .; D gene: .; V gene: TRBV19; CDR3 protein: CASSIGSYNEQFF; CDR3 DNA: TGTGCCAGTAGTATAGGCAGTTACAATGAGCAGTTCTTC
J gene: TRBJ2-2; clone size: .; D gene: .; V gene: TRBV7-3; CDR3 protein: CASSPKTGELFF; CDR3 DNA: TGTGCCAGCAGCCCAAAAACCGGGGAGCTGTTTTTT
J gene: TRBJ1-1; clone size: once; D gene: .; V gene: TRBV6-5; CDR3 protein: CASTQGRVMNTEAFF; CDR3 DNA: TGTGCCAGCACCCAAGGGAGGGTCATGAACACTGAAGCTTTCTTT
J gene: TRBJ2-3; clone size: .; D gene: TRBD2; V gene: TRBV5-1; CDR3 protein: CASSLVAGGYGTQYF; CDR3 DNA: TGCGCCAGCAGCTTGGTTGCGGGGGGTTATGGTACGCAGTATTTT
J gene: TRBJ1-1; clone size: .; D gene: .; V gene: TRBV10-3; CDR3 protein: CAISAGGGGNTEAFF; CDR3 DNA: TGTGCCATCAGTGCGGGGGGGGGCGGGAACACTGAAGCTTTCTTT
J gene: TRBJ2-2; clone size: .; D gene: TRBD1; V gene: TRBV25-1; CDR3 protein: CASSEQGQGAAGELFF; CDR3 DNA: TGTGCCAGCAGTGAACAGGGACAGGGAGCAGCCGGGGAGCTGTTTTTT
J gene: TRBJ2-6; clone size: .; D gene: .; V gene: TRBV7-2; CDR3 protein: CGGGGGPSGANVLTF; CDR3 DNA: TGTGGGGGGGGAGGGGGACCCTCTGGGGCCAACGTCCTGACTTTC
J gene: TRBJ2-4; clone size: .; D gene: TRBD2; V gene: TRBV7-6; CDR3 protein: CASSLEVAGGRDNIQYF; CDR3 DNA: TGTGCCAGCAGCTTAGAGGTAGCGGGGGGCCGAGACAACATTCAGTACTTC
J gene: TRBJ1-1; clone size: .; D gene: .; V gene: TRBV19; CDR3 protein: CASSIWGLNTEAFF; CDR3 DNA: TGTGCCAGTAGTATTTGGGGGCTGAACACTGAAGCTTTCTTT
J gene: TRBJ2-2; clone size: .; D gene: .; V gene: TRBV10-1; CDR3 protein: CASMGRNTGELFF; CDR3 DNA: TGCGCCAGCATGGGCAGAAACACCGGGGAGCTGTTTTTT
J gene: TRBJ2-7; clone size: .; D gene: TRBD1; V gene: TRBV7-2; CDR3 protein: CASIPGQGANEQYF; CDR3 DNA: TGTGCCAGCATCCCGGGACAGGGGGCGAACGAGCAGTACTTC
J gene: TRBJ2-3; clone size: .; D gene: .; V gene: TRBV10-2; CDR3 protein: CASSERQTLSTDTQYF; CDR3 DNA: TGCGCCAGCAGCGAAAGACAGACCCTTAGCACAGATACGCAGTATTTT
J gene: TRBJ2-2; clone size: .; D gene: TRBD1; V gene: TRBV2; CDR3 protein: CATRQGLNTGELFF; CDR3 DNA: TGTGCCACCCGACAGGGGCTGAACACCGGGGAGCTGTTTTTT
J gene: TRBJ1-3; clone size: .; D gene: TRBD1; V gene: TRBV2; CDR3 protein: CASSTQGASGNTIYF; CDR3 DNA: TGTGCCAGCAGTACACAGGGGGCATCAGGAAACACCATATATTTT
J gene: TRBJ2-5; clone size: .; D gene: .; V gene: TRBV7-2; CDR3 protein: CASSSRRAGGWTQYF; CDR3 DNA: TGTGCCAGCAGCTCAAGACGGGCCGGGGGTTGGACCCAGTACTTC
J gene: TRBJ2-1; clone size: .; D gene: TRBD2; V gene: TRBV5-1; CDR3 protein: CASSLAEVGTSGTTEQFF; CDR3 DNA: TGCGCCAGCAGCTTGGCCGAAGTTGGGACTAGCGGGACCACGGAGCAGTTCTTC
J gene: TRBJ2-1; clone size: .; D gene: TRBD1; V gene: TRBV5-1; CDR3 protein: CASSEGQGTYNEQFF; CDR3 DNA: TGCGCCAGCAGCGAGGGACAGGGGACCTACAATGAGCAGTTCTTC
J gene: TRBJ1-5; clone size: .; D gene: .; V gene: TRBV2; CDR3 protein: CASKRFAQPQHF; CDR3 DNA: TGTGCCAGCAAGAGGTTTGCTCAGCCCCAGCATTTT
J gene: TRBJ2-7; clone size: .; D gene: .; V gene: TRBV10-3; CDR3 protein: CAISEGQDYEQYF; CDR3 DNA: TGTGCCATCAGTGAGGGGCAGGACTACGAGCAGTACTTC
J gene: TRBJ1-5; clone size: .; D gene: TRBD1; V gene: TRBV2; CDR3 protein: CASRLTRGSNQPQHF; CDR3 DNA: TGTGCCAGCAGACTAACCAGGGGGAGCAATCAGCCCCAGCATTTT
J gene: TRBJ1-3; clone size: .; D gene: .; V gene: TRBV10-3; CDR3 protein: CAIRGASGNTIYF; CDR3 DNA: TGTGCCATCCGGGGGGCGAGTGGAAACACCATATATTTT
J gene: TRBJ1-6; clone size: .; D gene: .; V gene: TRBV6-6; CDR3 protein: CASSATDGGRSPLHF; CDR3 DNA: TGTGCCAGCAGTGCTACGGACGGAGGGAGATCACCCCTCCACTTT
J gene: TRBJ2-3; clone size: .; D gene: TRBD2; V gene: TRBV12-5; CDR3 protein: CASGLAGGDTQYF; CDR3 DNA: TGTGCTAGTGGTTTGGCGGGGGGGGATACGCAGTATTTT
J gene: TRBJ2-1; clone size: .; D gene: TRBD2; V gene: TRBV10-3; CDR3 protein: CAISKTSGENEQFF; CDR3 DNA: TGTGCCATCAGTAAGACTAGCGGGGAGAATGAGCAGTTCTTC
J gene: TRBJ2-7; clone size: .; D gene: .; V gene: TRBV9; CDR3 protein: CASSVDGSSYEQYF; CDR3 DNA: TGTGCCAGCAGCGTAGACGGGAGCTCCTACGAGCAGTACTTC
J gene: TRBJ2-3; clone size: few; D gene: TRBD2; V gene: TRBV4-3; CDR3 protein: CASSQETSGGAARTDTQYF; CDR3 DNA: TGCGCCAGCAGCCAGGAGACTAGCGGGGGGGCCGCTCGCACAGATACGCAGTATTTT
J gene: TRBJ2-1; clone size: .; D gene: TRBD2; V gene: TRBV7-2; CDR3 protein: CASSFGLALRNEQFF; CDR3 DNA: TGTGCCAGCAGCTTTGGACTAGCACTTAGGAATGAGCAGTTCTTC
J gene: TRBJ2-1; clone size: .; D gene: .; V gene: TRBV7-2; CDR3 protein: CASSLQSQTMPQFF; CDR3 DNA: TGTGCCAGCAGCTTACAATCGCAGACAATGCCCCAGTTCTTC
J gene: TRBJ2-3; clone size: .; D gene: TRBD2; V gene: TRBV7-9; CDR3 protein: CASSSRRGGRSAQYF; CDR3 DNA: TGTGCCAGCAGCTCACGACGAGGCGGGAGAAGCGCGCAGTATTTT
J gene: TRBJ2-7; clone size: .; D gene: TRBD2; V gene: TRBV6-5; CDR3 protein: CASATYSGGAYEQYF; CDR3 DNA: TGTGCCAGCGCCACCTATAGCGGGGGGGCCTACGAGCAGTACTTC
J gene: TRBJ2-1; clone size: .; D gene: TRBD2; V gene: TRBV18; CDR3 protein: CASSPPSRLAGGVEQFF; CDR3 DNA: TGTGCCAGCTCACCACCGTCCCGACTAGCGGGAGGGGTTGAGCAGTTCTTC
J gene: TRBJ1-4; clone size: .; D gene: TRBD1; V gene: TRBV15; CDR3 protein: CATSERTGTNEKLFF; CDR3 DNA: TGTGCCACCAGCGAGAGGACAGGAACTAATGAAAAACTGTTTTTT
J gene: TRBJ2-3; clone size: .; D gene: TRBD2; V gene: TRBV4-1; CDR3 protein: CASSQVYVGGSRTDTQYF; CDR3 DNA: TGCGCCAGCAGCCAAGTTTATGTCGGGGGGAGCAGGACAGATACGCAGTATTTT
J gene: TRBJ1-4; clone size: .; D gene: TRBD1; V gene: TRBV5-1; CDR3 protein: CASSLRRQGHEKLFF; CDR3 DNA: TGCGCCAGCAGCTTGAGGAGACAGGGACACGAAAAACTGTTTTTT
J gene: TRBJ2-7; clone size: .; D gene: .; V gene: TRBV2; CDR3 protein: CASVERAYEQYF; CDR3 DNA: TGTGCCAGCGTCGAGCGGGCCTACGAGCAGTACTTC
J gene: TRBJ2-2; clone size: .; D gene: TRBD1; V gene: TRBV5-1; CDR3 protein: CASSSRQGRNTGELFF; CDR3 DNA: TGCGCCAGCAGCAGCCGACAGGGGAGGAACACCGGGGAGCTGTTTTTT
J gene: TRBJ2-7; clone size: .; D gene: .; V gene: TRBV7-9; CDR3 protein: CASSFGRGTYEQYF; CDR3 DNA: TGTGCCAGCAGCTTCGGAAGGGGGACCTACGAGCAGTACTTC
J gene: TRBJ1-2; clone size: .; D gene: .; V gene: TRBV29-1; CDR3 protein: CSVEHLSRYTF; CDR3 DNA: TGCAGCGTTGAACATCTTAGTCGCTACACCTTC
J gene: TRBJ1-1; clone size: .; D gene: .; V gene: TRBV10-3; CDR3 protein: CAISERRNRTGTEAFF; CDR3 DNA: TGTGCCATCAGTGAGCGAAGGAACCGCACGGGGACTGAAGCTTTCTTT
J gene: TRBJ2-1; clone size: .; D gene: TRBD2; V gene: TRBV19; CDR3 protein: CASSSLSGGAGSEQFF; CDR3 DNA: TGTGCCAGTAGTTCCCTTAGCGGGGGGGCTGGGAGTGAGCAGTTCTTC
J gene: TRBJ2-7; clone size: .; D gene: TRBD2; V gene: TRBV5-1; CDR3 protein: CASSRIMGLAGSAEQYF; CDR3 DNA: TGCGCCAGCAGCCGAATTATGGGACTAGCGGGATCTGCCGAGCAGTACTTC